Presented here are 21 T cell receptor beta chains from one specimen sequenced in a study of T cells in Graves' hyperthyroidism and ophthalmopathy. TCR beta CDR3 regions were amplified from RNA transcripts. When the TCR CDR3 underwent first-round RT-PCR, the HTBI primer set was used. TCRdb reprocessed the multiplex PCR reads with MiXCR, giving one entry per CDR3 protein. The table shows approximately 600,000 distinct CDR3 sequences, with roughly 14% occurring only once. Sequencing used blood. These receptors came from a woman aged 40 to 50 with Graves' ophthalmopathy.

The chain employs TRBV7-2 and TRBJ2-5; no reliable D call. This CDR3 is 14 amino acids long. Trimming left V 2 bases short and J 2 bases short, with 9 bases between. CDR1 and CDR2 (germline): SGHTA, FQGNSA. The DNA of the CDR3 is TGTGCCAGCAGCTTATTCACAGAACAAGAGACCCAGTACTTC. Its protein is CASSLFTEQETQYF.

This clonotype has a count of ten or more. This rearrangement joins TRBV28 to TRBJ2-7; maybe TRBD2 (7 bases). Germline CDR1 and CDR2: MDHEN and SYDVKM. Trimming removed 6 bases at V and 3 bases at J, with 15 bases between. CDR3 length equals 14 residues. The CDR3 protein is CASRGGGQNYEQYF. CDR3 sequence (DNA): TGTGCCAGCAGGGGGGGGGGGCAGAACTACGAGCAGTACTTC.

V is TRBV20-1 and J is TRBJ1-5, with 7 bases aligning to TRBD1. The CDR3 extends over 14 amino acids. Germline lookup yields CDR1 DFQATT and CDR2 SNEGSKA (reference sequence). V lost 6 bases, J lost 5 bases, and 10 bases stayed unmatched. For the CDR3, the DNA is TGCAGTGCAAACCAGGGGGTTAGTCATCAGCCCCAGCATTTT. Its translation is CSANQGVSHQPQHF.

This rearrangement joins TRBV6-1 to TRBJ2-5; 9 nucleotides align to TRBD2. The CDR3 spans 14 residues. With V trimmed by 8 bases and J by 2 bases, 6 bases remained unmatched. Germline CDR1 MNHNS, CDR2 SASEGT. This chain's CDR3 is CASRSGRPQETQYF. CDR3 coding DNA: TGTGCCAGCCGGAGCGGGAGGCCTCAAGAGACCCAGTACTTC.

This clonotype was seen at least ten times. The V gene is TRBV7-3, the J gene TRBJ1-1; no clear D. Trimming removed 5 bases from V and 3 bases from J, with 10 bases in between. The CDR3 has 13 residues. CDR1 is SGHTA, CDR2 FQGTGA, per germline. In DNA form, the CDR3 reads TGTGCCAGCAGCCGTGACACCGACACTGAAGCTTTCTTT. Protein sequence: CASSRDTDTEAFF.

This clonotype was found many times. The chain recombines TRBV20-1 with TRBJ1-1; the match to TRBD1 covers 8 bases. Trimming took 4 bases from V and 2 from J; bases not matched to a gene: 6. The CDR3 runs 14 residues. Germline V gene data show CDR1 as DFQATT and CDR2 as SNEGSKA (reference sequence). CDR3 amino acids: CSAKQGGPNTEAFF. CDR3 DNA sequence: TGCAGTGCTAAACAGGGGGGGCCCAACACTGAAGCTTTCTTT.

This clonotype was seen many times. V usage is TRBV5-1 and J usage is TRBJ1-3, with TRBD1 identical over 7 bases. CDR1 SGHRS and CDR2 YFSETQ come from the germline V gene. CDR3 length: 14 amino acids. The V gene end was trimmed by 4 bases and the J gene end by 1 base; junction bases not matched to a gene: 2. This CDR3 reads CASSTTGSGNTIYF. CDR3 sequence (DNA): TGCGCCAGCAGCACGACAGGGTCTGGAAACACCATATATTTT.

In this sample, this clonotype turned up many times. The chain couples TRBV25-1 to TRBJ2-7, with unresolved D. Germline V gene sequence: CDR1 MGHDK, CDR2 SYGVNS. The CDR3 covers 15 residues. Trimming stripped 4 bases from V and 5 bases from J, with 18 bases between. CDR3 nucleotide sequence: TGTGCCAGCAGTGCCTCCTCGAGAGACTCTAACGAGCAGTACTTC. Its protein product is CASSASSRDSNEQYF.

This clonotype was detected many times. This chain joins TRBV7-2 and TRBJ1-2, with D possibly matching TRBD1 (6 bases). CDR3 length: 14 amino acids. V was clipped by 4 bases and J by 4 bases, with 13 bases between them. Germline V gives CDR1 SGHTA, CDR2 FQGNSA. The DNA of the CDR3 is TGTGCCAGCAGCTCGGGGGGACACCTCTATGGCTACACCTTC. It encodes CASSSGGHLYGYTF. Full variable domain (outside the CDR3, taken from reference TRBV7-2 and TRBJ1-2): GAGVSQSPSNKVTEKGKDVELRCDPISGHTALYWYRQSLGQGLEFLIYFQGNSAPDKSGLPSDRFSAERTGGSVSTLTIQRTQQEDSAVYLCASSSGGHLYGYTFGSGTRLTVV.

This clonotype occurred many times. The V and J genes are TRBV24-1 and TRBJ2-7; D is possibly TRBD1 (6 bases). CDR1 and CDR2 (germline): KGHDR, SFDVKD. The CDR3 extends over 14 amino acids. Between the trimmed V and J ends, which lost 0 bases and 8 bases, there was a span of 13 bases. CDR3 DNA sequence: TGTGCCACCAGTGATTTGCGGGCCGGGGACAAGCAGTACTTC. Protein: CATSDLRAGDKQYF.

There are many counts of this clonotype. This chain uses TRBV4-1 with TRBJ2-5; TRBD1 matches 8 bases. Germline CDR1 is MGHRA and CDR2 is YSYEKL. V trimming: 0 bases; J trimming: 5 bases; junction bases outside the gene matches: 8. The CDR3 runs 16 residues. CDR3 region: CASSQDAQGAHETQYF. CDR3 nucleotide sequence: TGCGCCAGCAGCCAAGATGCCCAGGGGGCGCATGAGACCCAGTACTTC.

In this sample, this clonotype turned up many times. The chain combines TRBV28 with TRBJ1-2; D possibly corresponds to TRBD1 (5 bases). There are 17 residues in the CDR3. The ends were cut back, 8 bases at V and 0 bases at J, with 22 bases in the middle. Germline V gene sequence: CDR1 MDHEN, CDR2 SYDVKM. The DNA of the CDR3 is TGTGCCAGCCTCTTCCAGGGCCGTAAAAACTCTAACTATGGCTACACCTTC. Residues: CASLFQGRKNSNYGYTF.

This clonotype has ten or more counts. This chain connects TRBV10-3 to TRBJ2-5, with D tentatively TRBD2 (6 bases). V was clipped by 3 bases and J by 3 bases, with 17 bases between them. Germline loops: CDR1 ENHRY, CDR2 SYGVKD. The CDR3 loop spans 16 amino acids. The CDR3 bases are TGTGCCATCAGTGACCGGGAGACCAGAGGAGAAGAGACCCAGTACTTC. Protein product: CAISDRETRGEETQYF.

This clonotype occurred many times. The genes are TRBV10-3 and TRBJ2-7; a weak D match, TRBD2 (5 bases). Trimming took off 10 bases at V and 6 bases at J, with 22 bases between the two ends. Germline V gene lookup returns CDR1 ENHRY and CDR2 SYGVKD. The CDR3 runs 14 residues. CDR3 region: CATHPTDSAGEQYF. The CDR3 bases are TGTGCCACCCACCCAACGGACTCCGCCGGCGAGCAGTACTTC.

This clonotype was observed at least ten times. The V call is TRBV20-1, the J call TRBJ2-5; D remains unclear. Germline values: CDR1 DFQATT, CDR2 SNEGSKA (reference sequence). The CDR3 totals 11 residues. The chain's CDR3 is CAEGDQETQYF. The CDR3 nucleotides read TGCGCGGAAGGTGACCAAGAGACCCAGTACTTC.

The chain has TRBV19 and TRBJ2-5; the match to TRBD2 covers 7 bases. Germline-derived CDR1 and CDR2 are LNHDA and SQIVND (reference sequence). Germline trimming cut 1 base from V and 4 bases from J; bases unmatched to any gene: 0. The CDR3 totals 13 residues. Here the CDR3 DNA reads TGTGCCAGTAGTATAGCTAGCGGAGAGACCCAGTACTTC. Translated: CASSIASGETQYF. Full variable domain (remainder filled in from reference TRBV19 and TRBJ2-5): DGGITQSPKYLFRKEGQNVTLSCEQNLNHDAMYWYRQDPGQGLRLIYYSQIVNDFQKGDIAEGYSVSREKKESFPLTVTSAQKNPTAFYLCASSIASGETQYFGPGTRLLVL.

This clonotype was seen many times. This chain uses TRBV25-1 with TRBJ2-5; maybe TRBD2 (6 bases). V lost 3 bases to trimming and J lost 1 base, with 9 bases between them. The CDR3 covers 14 residues. Germline V lookup: CDR1 MGHDK, CDR2 SYGVNS. CDR3: CASSEPAGQETQYF. CDR3 in DNA: TGTGCCAGCAGTGAGCCAGCGGGCCAAGAGACCCAGTACTTC.

The chain's CDR3 is CASSPSGTGGTGELFF. The CDR3 nucleotides read TGCGCCAGCAGCCCGTCCGGGACAGGGGGCACCGGGGAGCTGTTTTTT. The chain uses TRBV5-1 and TRBJ2-2; TRBD1 agrees at 11 bases. This CDR3 contains 16 residues. With V trimmed by 4 bases and J by 4 bases, 6 bases remained unmatched. Germline V gives CDR1 SGHRS, CDR2 YFSETQ.

This clonotype was counted ten times or more. This chain's CDR3 is CASSKDLSGANVLTF. CDR3 DNA sequence: TGTGCCAGCAGCAAGGATCTCTCTGGGGCCAACGTCCTGACTTTC. The rearrangement uses TRBV12-3 or TRBV12-4 and TRBJ2-6; D is undetermined. With 6 bases removed from V and 0 bases from J, the gap between germline ends came to 9 bases. The CDR3 is 15 residues long.

This clonotype has a handful of counts. V and J are TRBV29-1 and TRBJ2-5; D is ambiguous. Germline values: CDR1 SQVTM, CDR2 ANQGSEA. This CDR3 region has 10 residues. V gave up 7 bases and J gave up 1 base, with 4 bases separating them. The CDR3 DNA is TGCAGCGGTGTCCAAGAGACCCAGTACTTC. Translating it yields CSGVQETQYF.

This clonotype was detected many times. CDR3 in DNA: TGCAGCGTCCGGGACTATCGTAGGGAGACCCAGTACTTC. Its protein is CSVRDYRRETQYF. The chain has TRBV29-1 and TRBJ2-5, with 7 bases identical to TRBD2. The V and J ends lost 6 bases and 5 bases, in that order; junction bases with no gene match: 9. The CDR3 spans 13 residues. The germline V gene has CDR1 SQVTM and CDR2 ANQGSEA. The full variable domain, with the rest looked up from reference TRBV29-1 and TRBJ2-5, is SAVISQKPSRDICQRGTSLTIQCQVDSQVTMMFWYRQQPGQSLTLIATANQGSEATYESGFVIDKFPISRPNLTFSTLTVSNMSPEDSSIYLCSVRDYRRETQYFGPGTRLLVL.